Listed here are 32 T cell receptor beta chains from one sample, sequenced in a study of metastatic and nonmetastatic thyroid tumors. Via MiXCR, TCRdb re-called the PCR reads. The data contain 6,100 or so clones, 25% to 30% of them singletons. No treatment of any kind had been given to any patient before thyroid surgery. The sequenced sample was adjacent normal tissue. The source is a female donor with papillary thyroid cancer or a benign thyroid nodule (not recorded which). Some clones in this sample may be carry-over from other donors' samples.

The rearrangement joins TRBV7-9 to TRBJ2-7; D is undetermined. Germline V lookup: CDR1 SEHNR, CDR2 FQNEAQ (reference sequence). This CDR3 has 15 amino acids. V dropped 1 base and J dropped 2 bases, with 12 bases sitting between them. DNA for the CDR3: TGTGCCAGCAGCTTAGGGTCGAGGCTGACCTACGAGCAGTACTTC. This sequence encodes CASSLGSRLTYEQYF.

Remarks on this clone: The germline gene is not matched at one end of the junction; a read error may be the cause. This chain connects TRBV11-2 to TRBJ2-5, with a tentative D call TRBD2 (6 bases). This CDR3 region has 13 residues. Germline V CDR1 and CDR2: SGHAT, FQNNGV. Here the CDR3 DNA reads TGTGCCTGCAGCTTATGGTCGGGGGAGACCCAGTGCTTC. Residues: CACSLWSGETQCF.

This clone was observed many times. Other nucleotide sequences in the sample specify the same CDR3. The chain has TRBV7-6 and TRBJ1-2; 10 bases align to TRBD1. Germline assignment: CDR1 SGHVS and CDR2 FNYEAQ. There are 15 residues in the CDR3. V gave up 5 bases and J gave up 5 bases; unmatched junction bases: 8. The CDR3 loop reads CASSNPWDRGYGYTF. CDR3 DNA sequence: TGTGCCAGCAGCAACCCTTGGGACAGGGGTTATGGCTACACCTTC.

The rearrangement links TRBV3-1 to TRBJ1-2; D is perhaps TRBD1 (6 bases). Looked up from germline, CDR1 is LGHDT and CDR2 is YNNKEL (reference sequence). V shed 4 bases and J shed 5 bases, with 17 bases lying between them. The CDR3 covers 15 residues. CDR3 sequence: CASSPGDRLLYGYTF. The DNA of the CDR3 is TGTGCCAGCAGCCCAGGGGACCGCCTATTGTATGGCTACACCTTC.

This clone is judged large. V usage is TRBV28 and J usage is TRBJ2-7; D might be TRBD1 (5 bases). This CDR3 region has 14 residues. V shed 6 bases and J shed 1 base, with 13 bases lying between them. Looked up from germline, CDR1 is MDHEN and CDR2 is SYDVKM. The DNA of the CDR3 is TGTGCCAGCAGGGACACCTTGATATCCTACGAGCAGTACTTC. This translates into CASRDTLISYEQYF.

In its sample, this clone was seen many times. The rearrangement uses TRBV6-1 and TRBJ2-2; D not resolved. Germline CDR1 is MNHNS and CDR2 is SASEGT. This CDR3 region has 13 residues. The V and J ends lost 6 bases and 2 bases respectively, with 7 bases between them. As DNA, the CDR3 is TGTGCCAGCAGCGAGATAAACACCGGGGAGCTGTTTTTT. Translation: CASSEINTGELFF.

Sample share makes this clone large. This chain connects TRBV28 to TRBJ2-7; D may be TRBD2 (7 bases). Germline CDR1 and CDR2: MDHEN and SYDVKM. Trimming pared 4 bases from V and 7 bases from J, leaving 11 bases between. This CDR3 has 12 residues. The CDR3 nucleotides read TGTGCCAGCAGTTGGGGGGGCGGGGAGCAGTACTTC. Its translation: CASSWGGGEQYF.

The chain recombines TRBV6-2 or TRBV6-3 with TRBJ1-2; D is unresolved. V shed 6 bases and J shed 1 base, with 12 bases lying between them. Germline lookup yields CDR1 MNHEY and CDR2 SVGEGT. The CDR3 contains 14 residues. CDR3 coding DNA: TGTGCCAGCAGGTACATTGGACTTAACTATGGCTACACCTTC. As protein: CASRYIGLNYGYTF.

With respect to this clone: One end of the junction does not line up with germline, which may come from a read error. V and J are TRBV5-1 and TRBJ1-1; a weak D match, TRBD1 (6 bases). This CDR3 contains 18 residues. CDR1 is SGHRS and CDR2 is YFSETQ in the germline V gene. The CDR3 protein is CASSLIPSGEGMNAEAFF. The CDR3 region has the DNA TGCGCCAGCAGCCTAATTCCATCAGGGGAAGGGATGAACGCTGAAGCTTTCTTT.

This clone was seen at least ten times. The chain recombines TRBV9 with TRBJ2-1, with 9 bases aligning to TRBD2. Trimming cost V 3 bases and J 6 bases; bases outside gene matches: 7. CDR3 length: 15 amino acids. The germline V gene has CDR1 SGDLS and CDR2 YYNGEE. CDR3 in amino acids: CASSEHGAGGNEQFF. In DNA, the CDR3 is TGTGCCAGCAGCGAACATGGAGCGGGAGGCAATGAGCAGTTCTTC.

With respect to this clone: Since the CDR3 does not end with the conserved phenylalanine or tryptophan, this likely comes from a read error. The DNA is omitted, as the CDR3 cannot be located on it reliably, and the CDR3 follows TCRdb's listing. CDR3 residues: CASSFREGVYELYG. V gene TRBV27 combines with J gene TRBJ2-7; the table's D call of TRBD2 was not tested on the DNA. The CDR3 is 14 residues long, ends included. The germline V gene has CDR1 MNHEY and CDR2 SMNVEV (reference sequence).

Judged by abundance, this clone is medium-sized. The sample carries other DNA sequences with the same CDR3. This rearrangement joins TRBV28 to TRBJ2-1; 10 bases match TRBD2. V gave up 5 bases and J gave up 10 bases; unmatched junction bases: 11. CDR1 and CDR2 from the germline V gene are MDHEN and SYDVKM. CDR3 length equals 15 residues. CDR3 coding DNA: TGTGCCAGCAGTGAACCAGCGGGAGGGCCAGTGGAGCAGTTCTTC. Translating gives CASSEPAGGPVEQFF. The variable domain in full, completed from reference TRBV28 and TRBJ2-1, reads DVKVTQSSRYLVKRTGEKVFLECVQDMDHENMFWYRQDPGLGLRLIYFSYDVKMKEKGDIPEGYSVSREKKERFSLILESASTNQTSMYLCASSEPAGGPVEQFFGPGTRLTVL.

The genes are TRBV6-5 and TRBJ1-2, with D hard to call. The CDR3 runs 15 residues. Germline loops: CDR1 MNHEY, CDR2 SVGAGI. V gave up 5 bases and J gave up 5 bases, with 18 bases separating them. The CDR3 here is CASSNHQMANYGYTF. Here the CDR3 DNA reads TGTGCCAGCAGTAACCACCAAATGGCAAATTATGGCTACACCTTC.

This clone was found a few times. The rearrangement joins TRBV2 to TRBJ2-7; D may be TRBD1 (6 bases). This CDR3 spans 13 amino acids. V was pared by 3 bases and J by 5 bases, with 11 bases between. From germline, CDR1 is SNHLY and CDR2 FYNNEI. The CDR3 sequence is CASSEQGTNEQYF. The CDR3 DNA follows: TGTGCCAGCAGTGAGCAGGGGACGAACGAGCAGTACTTC.

CDR3 in amino acids: CASSEARVSVYSNQPQHF. In DNA, the CDR3 is TGTGCCAGCAGTGAAGCTAGGGTTTCCGTCTATAGCAATCAGCCCCAGCATTTT. V gene TRBV6-1 combines with J gene TRBJ1-5; D gene unclear. There are 18 residues in the CDR3. Germline V gives CDR1 MNHNS, CDR2 SASEGT. The V gene lost 0 bases and the J gene lost 0 bases, with 15 bases spanning the gap.

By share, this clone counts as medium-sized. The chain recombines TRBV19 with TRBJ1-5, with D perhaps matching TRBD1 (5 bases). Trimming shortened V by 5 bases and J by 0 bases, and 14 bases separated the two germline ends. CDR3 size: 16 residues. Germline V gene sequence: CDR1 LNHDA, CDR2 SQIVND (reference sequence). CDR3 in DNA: TGTGCCAGTAGTCCACGGACATCTTATAGCAATCAGCCCCAGCATTTT. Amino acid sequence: CASSPRTSYSNQPQHF. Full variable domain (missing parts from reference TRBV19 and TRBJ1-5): DGGITQSPKYLFRKEGQNVTLSCEQNLNHDAMYWYRQDPGQGLRLIYYSQIVNDFQKGDIAEGYSVSREKKESFPLTVTSAQKNPTAFYLCASSPRTSYSNQPQHFGDGTRLSIL.

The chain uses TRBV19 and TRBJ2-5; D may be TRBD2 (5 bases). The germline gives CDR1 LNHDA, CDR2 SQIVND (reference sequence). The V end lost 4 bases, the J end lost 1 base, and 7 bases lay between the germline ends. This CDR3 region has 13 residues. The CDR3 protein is CASSTGIQETQYF. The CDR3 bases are TGTGCCAGTAGTACGGGGATCCAAGAGACCCAGTACTTC.

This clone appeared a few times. The CDR3 bases are TGTGCCAGCAGTACCGACAGGGGGCGAGATTCACCCCTCCACTTT. Translated: CASSTDRGRDSPLHF. The chain employs TRBV6-5 and TRBJ1-6, with 10 bases aligning to TRBD1. Trimming at V came to 5 bases and at J to 8 bases, leaving 6 bases not matched to a gene. CDR1 and CDR2 from the germline V gene are MNHEY and SVGAGI. The CDR3 extends over 15 amino acids.

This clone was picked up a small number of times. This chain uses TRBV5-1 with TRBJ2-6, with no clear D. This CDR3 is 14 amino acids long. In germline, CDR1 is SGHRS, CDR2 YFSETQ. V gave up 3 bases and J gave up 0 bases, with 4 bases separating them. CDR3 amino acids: CASSSGSGANVLTF. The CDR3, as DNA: TGCGCCAGCAGCTCAGGCTCTGGGGCCAACGTCCTGACTTTC.

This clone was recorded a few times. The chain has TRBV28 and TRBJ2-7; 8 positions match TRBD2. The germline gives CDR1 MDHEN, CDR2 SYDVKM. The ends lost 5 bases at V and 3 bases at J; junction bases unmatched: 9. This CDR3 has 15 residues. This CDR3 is CASSQQAGDVYEQYF. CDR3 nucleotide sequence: TGTGCCAGCAGTCAGCAAGCGGGAGATGTCTACGAGCAGTACTTC.

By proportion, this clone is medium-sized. CDR3 nucleotides: TGTGCCAGCAGCTTAGACAGGGGCACTGAAGCTTTCTTT. This sequence encodes CASSLDRGTEAFF. The gene calls are TRBV7-9 and TRBJ1-1; 7 bases are shared with TRBD1. The germline V gene has CDR1 SEHNR and CDR2 FQNEAQ (reference sequence). V lost 1 base to trimming and J lost 4 bases; unmatched junction nucleotides: 0. This CDR3 comprises 13 residues.

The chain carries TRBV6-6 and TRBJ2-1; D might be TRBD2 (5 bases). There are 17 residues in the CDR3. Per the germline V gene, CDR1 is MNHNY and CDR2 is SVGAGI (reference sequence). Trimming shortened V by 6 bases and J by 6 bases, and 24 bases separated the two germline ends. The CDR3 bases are TGTGCCAGCAGCCCGATGGGGAGCGAATTAGTGCTCAATGAGCAGTTCTTC. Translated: CASSPMGSELVLNEQFF.

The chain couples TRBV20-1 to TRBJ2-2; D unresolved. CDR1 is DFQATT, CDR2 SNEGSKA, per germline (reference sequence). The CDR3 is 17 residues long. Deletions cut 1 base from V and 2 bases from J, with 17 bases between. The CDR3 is CSARGFGAESNTGELFF. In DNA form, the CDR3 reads TGCAGTGCTAGAGGGTTCGGCGCAGAAAGTAACACCGGGGAGCTGTTTTTT.

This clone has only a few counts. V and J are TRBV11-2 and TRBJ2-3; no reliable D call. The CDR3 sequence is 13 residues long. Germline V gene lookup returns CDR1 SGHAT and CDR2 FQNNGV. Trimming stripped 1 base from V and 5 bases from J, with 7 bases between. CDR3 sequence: CASSLGPRDTQYF. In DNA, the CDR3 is TGTGCCAGCAGCTTAGGACCGAGAGATACGCAGTATTTT. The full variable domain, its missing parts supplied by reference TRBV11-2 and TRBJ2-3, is EAGVAQSPRYKIIEKRQSVAFWCNPISGHATLYWYQQILGQGPKLLIQFQNNGVVDDSQLPKDRFSAERLKGVDSTLKIQPAKLEDSAVYLCASSLGPRDTQYFGPGTRLTVL.

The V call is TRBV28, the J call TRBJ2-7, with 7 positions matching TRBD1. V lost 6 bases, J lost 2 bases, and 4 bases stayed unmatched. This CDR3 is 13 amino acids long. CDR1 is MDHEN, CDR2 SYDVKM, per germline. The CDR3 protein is CASRPGGTYEQYF. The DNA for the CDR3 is TGTGCCAGCAGACCAGGGGGTACCTACGAGCAGTACTTC.

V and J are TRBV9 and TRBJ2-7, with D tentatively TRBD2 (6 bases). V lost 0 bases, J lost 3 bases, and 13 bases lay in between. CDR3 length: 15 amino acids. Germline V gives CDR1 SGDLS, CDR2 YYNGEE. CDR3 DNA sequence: TGTGCCAGCAGCGTAGATGGAGGGACGAACTACGAGCAGTACTTC. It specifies CASSVDGGTNYEQYF.

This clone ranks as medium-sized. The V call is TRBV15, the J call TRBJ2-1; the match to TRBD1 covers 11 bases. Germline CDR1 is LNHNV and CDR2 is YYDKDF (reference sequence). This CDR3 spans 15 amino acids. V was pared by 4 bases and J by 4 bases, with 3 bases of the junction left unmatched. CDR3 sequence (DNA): TGTGCCACCAGCATGGACAGGGGGCAATACAATGAGCAGTTCTTC. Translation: CATSMDRGQYNEQFF.

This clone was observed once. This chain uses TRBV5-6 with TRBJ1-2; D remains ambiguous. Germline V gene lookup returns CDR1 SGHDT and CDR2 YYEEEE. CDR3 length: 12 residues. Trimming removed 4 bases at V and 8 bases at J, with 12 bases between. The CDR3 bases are TGTGCCAGCAGCCTAGAGGTTACCGGCTACACCTTC. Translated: CASSLEVTGYTF.

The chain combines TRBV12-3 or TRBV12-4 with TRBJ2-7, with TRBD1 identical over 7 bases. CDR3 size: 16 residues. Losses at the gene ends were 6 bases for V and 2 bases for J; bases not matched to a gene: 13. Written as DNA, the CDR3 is TGTGCCAGCAGCCACCTAATGTCAGGGACAGCCTACGAGCAGTACTTC. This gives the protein CASSHLMSGTAYEQYF.

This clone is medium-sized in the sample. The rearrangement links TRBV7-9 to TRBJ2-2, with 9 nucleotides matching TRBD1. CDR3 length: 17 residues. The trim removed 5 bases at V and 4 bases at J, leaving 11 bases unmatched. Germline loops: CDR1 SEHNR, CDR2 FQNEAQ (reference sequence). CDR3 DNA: TGTGCCAGCAGCCGAAGCAACAGGGGGCTCGGCACCGGGGAGCTGTTTTTT. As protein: CASSRSNRGLGTGELFF.

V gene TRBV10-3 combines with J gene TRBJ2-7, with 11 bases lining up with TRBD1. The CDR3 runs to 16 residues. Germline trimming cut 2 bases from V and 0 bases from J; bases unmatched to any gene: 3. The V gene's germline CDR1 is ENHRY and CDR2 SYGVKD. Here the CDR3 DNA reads TGTGCCATCAGTGAGCAGGGGACAGGGGGCTCCTACGAGCAGTACTTC. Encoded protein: CAISEQGTGGSYEQYF.

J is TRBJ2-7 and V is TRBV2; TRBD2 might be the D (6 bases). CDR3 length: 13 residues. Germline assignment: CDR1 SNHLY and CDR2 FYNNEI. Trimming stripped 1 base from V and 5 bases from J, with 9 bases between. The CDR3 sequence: CASSEVGGNEQYF. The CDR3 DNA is TGTGCCAGCAGTGAAGTGGGAGGAAACGAGCAGTACTTC.